This T cell receptor (beta chain) was captured by sequencing in a study of OX40 agonist ivuxolimab in advanced cancers. The method was immunoSEQ multiplex PCR; TCRdb's version includes in-frame clones alone and lacks a portion of them. This table holds around 64,000 clones, approximately 80% found once. This clone was detected a few times. Trimming left V 8 bases short and J 4 bases short, with 9 bases between. CDR3 length: 12 residues. The germline V gene has CDR1 SNHLY and CDR2 FYNNEI. Material: CD4+ or CD8+ T cells sorted from blood, obtained in a trial of the OX40 agonist ivuxolimab. V and J are TRBV2 and TRBJ1-3; D gene ambiguous. The source of this sequence is an adult with an advanced solid tumor such as melanoma, head and neck, liver or kidney cancer. This CDR3 reads CASWVSGNTIYF. CDR3 DNA sequence: TGTGCCAGCTGGGTTTCCGGAAACACCATATATTTT.